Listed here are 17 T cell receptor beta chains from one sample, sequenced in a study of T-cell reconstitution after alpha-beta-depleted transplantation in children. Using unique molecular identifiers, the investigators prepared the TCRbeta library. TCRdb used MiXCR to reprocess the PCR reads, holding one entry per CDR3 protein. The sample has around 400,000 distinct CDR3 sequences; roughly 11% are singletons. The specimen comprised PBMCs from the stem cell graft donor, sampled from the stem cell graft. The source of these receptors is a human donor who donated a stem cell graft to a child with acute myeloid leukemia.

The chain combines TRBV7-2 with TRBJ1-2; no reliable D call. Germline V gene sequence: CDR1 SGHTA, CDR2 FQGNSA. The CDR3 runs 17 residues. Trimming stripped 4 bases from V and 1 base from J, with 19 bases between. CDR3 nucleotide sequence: TGTGCCAGCAGCTCCATCCCCAGGTGGACCCTTAACTATGGCTACACCTTC. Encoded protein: CASSSIPRWTLNYGYTF.

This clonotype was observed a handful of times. CDR3 sequence: CATVHPGLAGVPGTQYF. Here the CDR3 DNA reads TGTGCCACAGTCCACCCCGGACTAGCGGGAGTTCCAGGGACCCAGTACTTC. The chain is built from TRBV10-3 and TRBJ2-5, with 13 bases fitting TRBD2. This CDR3 spans 17 amino acids. V trimming: 10 bases; J trimming: 7 bases; junction bases outside the gene matches: 18. The V gene's germline CDR1 is ENHRY and CDR2 SYGVKD.

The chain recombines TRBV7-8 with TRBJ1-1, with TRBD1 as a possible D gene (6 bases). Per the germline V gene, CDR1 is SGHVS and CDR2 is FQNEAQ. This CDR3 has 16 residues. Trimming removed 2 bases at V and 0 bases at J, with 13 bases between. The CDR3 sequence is CASSLNRVTMNTEAFF. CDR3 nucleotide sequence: TGTGCCAGCAGCTTAAACAGGGTTACGATGAACACTGAAGCTTTCTTT.

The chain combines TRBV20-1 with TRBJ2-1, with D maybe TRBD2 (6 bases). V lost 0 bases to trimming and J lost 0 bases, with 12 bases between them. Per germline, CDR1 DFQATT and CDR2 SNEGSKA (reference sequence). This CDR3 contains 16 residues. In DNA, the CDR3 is TGCAGTGCTAGAGACCCGGCGGGGAGCTCCTACAATGAGCAGTTCTTC. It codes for CSARDPAGSSYNEQFF.

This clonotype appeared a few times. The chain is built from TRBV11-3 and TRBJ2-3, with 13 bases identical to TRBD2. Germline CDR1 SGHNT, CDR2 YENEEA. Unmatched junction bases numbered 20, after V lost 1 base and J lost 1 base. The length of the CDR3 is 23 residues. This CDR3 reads CASSLGLRAGTSGDPKRTDTQYF. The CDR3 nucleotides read TGTGCCAGCAGCTTAGGGTTACGTGCCGGGACTAGCGGGGACCCTAAGCGCACAGATACGCAGTATTTT.

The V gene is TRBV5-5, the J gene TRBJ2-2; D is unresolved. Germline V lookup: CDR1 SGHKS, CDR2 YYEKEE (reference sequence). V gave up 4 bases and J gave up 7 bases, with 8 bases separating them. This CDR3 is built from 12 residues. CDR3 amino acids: CASSPIFGELFF. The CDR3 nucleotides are TGTGCCAGCAGCCCGATTTTCGGGGAGCTGTTTTTT.

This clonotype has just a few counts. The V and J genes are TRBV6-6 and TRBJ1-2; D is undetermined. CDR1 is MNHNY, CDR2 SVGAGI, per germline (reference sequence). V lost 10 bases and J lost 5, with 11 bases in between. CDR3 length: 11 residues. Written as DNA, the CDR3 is TGTGCCACCAGAGCGGAATATGGCTACACCTTC. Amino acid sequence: CATRAEYGYTF.

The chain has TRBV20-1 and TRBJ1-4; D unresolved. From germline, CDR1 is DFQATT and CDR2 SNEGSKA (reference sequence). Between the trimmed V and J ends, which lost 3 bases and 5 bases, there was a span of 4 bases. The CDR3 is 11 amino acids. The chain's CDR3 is CSARVNEKLFF. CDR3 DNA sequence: TGCAGTGCTAGGGTCAATGAAAAACTGTTTTTT.

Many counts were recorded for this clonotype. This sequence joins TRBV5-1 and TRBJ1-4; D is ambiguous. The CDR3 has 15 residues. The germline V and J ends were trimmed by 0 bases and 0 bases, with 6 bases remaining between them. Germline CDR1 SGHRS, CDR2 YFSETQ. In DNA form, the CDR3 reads TGCGCCAGCAGCTTGGGACATACAACTAATGAAAAACTGTTTTTT. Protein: CASSLGHTTNEKLFF.

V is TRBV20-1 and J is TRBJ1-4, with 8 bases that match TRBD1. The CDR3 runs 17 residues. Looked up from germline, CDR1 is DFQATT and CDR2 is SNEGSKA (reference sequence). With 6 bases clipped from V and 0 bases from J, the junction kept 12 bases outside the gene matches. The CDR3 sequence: CSASSSGQGATNEKLFF. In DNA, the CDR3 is TGCAGTGCCTCTTCCTCAGGACAGGGTGCAACTAATGAAAAACTGTTTTTT.

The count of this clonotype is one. The CDR3 here is CASSLGYSGGQKTQYF. CDR3 bases: TGTGCCAGCAGCTTAGGGTATAGCGGGGGGCAAAAGACCCAGTACTTC. This sequence joins TRBV11-2 and TRBJ2-5, with TRBD2 matching 10 bases. Trimming removed 1 base from V and 6 bases from J; junction bases left unmatched: 8. CDR1 is SGHAT and CDR2 is FQNNGV in the germline V gene. The CDR3 has 16 residues.

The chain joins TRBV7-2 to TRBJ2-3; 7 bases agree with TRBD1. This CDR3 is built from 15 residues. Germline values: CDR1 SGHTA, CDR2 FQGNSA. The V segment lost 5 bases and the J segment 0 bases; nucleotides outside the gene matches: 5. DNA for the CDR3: TGTGCCAGCAGCAGAACAGGGGTGAGCACAGATACGCAGTATTTT. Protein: CASSRTGVSTDTQYF.

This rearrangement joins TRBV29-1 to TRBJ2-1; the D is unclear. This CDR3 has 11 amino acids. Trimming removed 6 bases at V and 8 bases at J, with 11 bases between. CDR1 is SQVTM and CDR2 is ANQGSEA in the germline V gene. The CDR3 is CSVSFIDEQFF. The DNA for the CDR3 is TGCAGCGTGAGCTTTATAGATGAGCAGTTCTTC.

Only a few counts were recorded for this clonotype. The CDR3 DNA reads TGTGCCAGCTCACCAGGGCAGATTAACACTGAAGCTTTCTTT. Protein sequence: CASSPGQINTEAFF. The chain employs TRBV18 and TRBJ1-1; the D is unclear. From germline, CDR1 is KGHSH and CDR2 LQKENI. Between the trimmed V and J ends, which lost 2 bases and 2 bases, there was a span of 9 bases. CDR3 length: 14 residues.

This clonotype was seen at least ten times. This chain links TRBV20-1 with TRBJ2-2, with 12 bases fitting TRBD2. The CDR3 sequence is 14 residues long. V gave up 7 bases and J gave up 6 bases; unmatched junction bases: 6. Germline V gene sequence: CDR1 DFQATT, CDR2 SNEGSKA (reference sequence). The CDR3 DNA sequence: TGCAGTGGTTTGACTAGCGGGAGTGCCGGGGAGCTGTTTTTT. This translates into CSGLTSGSAGELFF.

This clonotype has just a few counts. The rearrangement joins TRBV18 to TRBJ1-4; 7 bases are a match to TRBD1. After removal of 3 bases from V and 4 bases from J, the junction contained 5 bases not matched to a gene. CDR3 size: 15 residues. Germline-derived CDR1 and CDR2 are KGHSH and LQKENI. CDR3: CASSPPGQYNEKLFF. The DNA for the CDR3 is TGTGCCAGCTCACCCCCGGGACAGTATAATGAAAAACTGTTTTTT.

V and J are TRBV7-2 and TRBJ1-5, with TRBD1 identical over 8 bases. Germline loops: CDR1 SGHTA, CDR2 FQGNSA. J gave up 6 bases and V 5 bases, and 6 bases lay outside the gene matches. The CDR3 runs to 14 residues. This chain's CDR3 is CASSPAGGGQPQHF. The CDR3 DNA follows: TGTGCCAGCAGCCCCGCAGGGGGCGGTCAGCCCCAGCATTTT. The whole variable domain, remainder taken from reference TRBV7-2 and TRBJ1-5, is GAGVSQSPSNKVTEKGKDVELRCDPISGHTALYWYRQSLGQGLEFLIYFQGNSAPDKSGLPSDRFSAERTGGSVSTLTIQRTQQEDSAVYLCASSPAGGGQPQHFGDGTRLSIL.